This T cell receptor beta chain emerged from a study of naive CD8 T cells in extremely preterm neonates. Findings and limits, study-wide: iChao1 richness was lowest in preterm neonates, significantly versus all ages. Compared with older groups, preterm CDR3s were shorter, with fewer N additions and less trimming.

The method was immunoSEQ multiplex PCR; TCRdb's version includes in-frame clones alone and lacks a portion of them. Here the sample spans about 4,900 clones, roughly 97% being singletons. Elective cesarean births at about 35-41 weeks, without labor or membrane rupture, supplied the cord blood. Excluded: fetal demise, active maternal HSV, known maternal HIV. Each sample had roughly 18,000–110,000 sorted naive CD8+ T cells. The CDR3 covers 12 residues. The germline gives CDR1 MDHEN, CDR2 SYDVKM. Germline trimming cut 7 bases from V and 4 bases from J; bases unmatched to any gene: 3. In regard to this clone: Its antigen is currently unknown.

This chain uses TRBV28 with TRBJ2-7, with 8 bases aligning to TRBD1. The TCR comes from a newborn in good health. Sequencing was carried out using naive CD8+ T cells from cord blood. CDR3 protein: CASTDRGYEQYF. In DNA, the CDR3 is TGTGCCAGCACCGACAGGGGTTACGAGCAGTACTTC.